Following are 4 T cell receptor beta chains from one sample sequenced in a study of TIL therapy for anti-PD-1-resistant metastatic lung cancer. Noted time point: pre-treatment sample, taken before nivolumab and TIL therapy. Sequencing used immunoSEQ v3. Repertoires were generated with immunoSEQ multiplex PCR, while TCRdb's copy carries only in-frame clones and drops some. Of roughly 60,000 clones in the sample, around 90% are singletons; the top ten hold just over 2.5%. The sequenced sample was blood, obtained at baseline. The source of these receptors is a person aged 25 to 85 with non-small cell lung cancer.

The chain joins TRBV6-1 to TRBJ2-3; D is perhaps TRBD1 or TRBD2 (5 bases each). Trimming removed 3 bases from V and 2 bases from J, with 12 bases in between. The germline gives CDR1 MNHNS, CDR2 SASEGT. The CDR3 has 15 residues. The DNA of the CDR3 is TGTGCCAGCAGTGATCGGTGGGACCCCACAGATACGCAGTATTTT. It specifies CASSDRWDPTDTQYF.

The V call is TRBV25-1, the J call TRBJ2-3, with 11 nucleotides matching TRBD1. CDR1 and CDR2 from the germline V gene are MGHDK and SYGVNS. J was trimmed by 6 bases and V by 1 base; bases with no gene match: 6. The CDR3 sequence is 16 residues long. DNA for the CDR3: TGTGCCAGCAGTGAATTATTGGACAGGGGGCTGGATACGCAGTATTTT. Translating gives CASSELLDRGLDTQYF. Filled out from reference TRBV25-1 and TRBJ2-3, the complete variable domain reads EADIYQTPRYLVIGTGKKITLECSQTMGHDKMYWYQQDPGMELHLIHYSYGVNSTEKGDLSSESTVSRIRTEHFPLTLESARPSHTSQYLCASSELLDRGLDTQYFGPGTRLTVL.

The chain combines TRBV19 with TRBJ1-5; weak D call: TRBD1 (6 bases). The CDR3 is 15 amino acids. Germline assignment: CDR1 LNHDA and CDR2 SQIVND (reference sequence). V dropped 6 bases and J dropped 4 bases, with 16 bases sitting between them. The DNA of the CDR3 is TGTGCCAGTAGGGAGGGACACAACCTTAATCAGCCCCAGCATTTT. Translation: CASREGHNLNQPQHF.

The chain links TRBV11-2 to TRBJ1-4; 8 bases are shared with TRBD1. The V segment lost 5 bases and the J segment 7 bases; nucleotides outside the gene matches: 9. The CDR3 is made up of 15 amino acids. Germline V CDR1 and CDR2: SGHAT, FQNNGV. The CDR3 region is CASSRQGAPIEKLFF. The CDR3 DNA reads as TGTGCCAGCAGCCGCCAGGGGGCGCCTATTGAAAAACTGTTTTTT.